This is a list of T cell receptor beta chains from one sample in a study of T cells in Graves' hyperthyroidism and ophthalmopathy. TCRdb independently ran MiXCR on the multiplex PCR reads; one entry per CDR3 protein. The sample carries 280,000 or so distinct CDR3 sequences, roughly 15% recorded once. Input material: blood. These receptor sequences come from a woman aged 45-59 years with Graves' hyperthyroidism that later progressed to Graves' ophthalmopathy. CDR3s include the opening cysteine and the closing phenylalanine or tryptophan.

>TRBJ2-1|TRBV11-2
CAGAELAGGPEQFF
>TRBJ2-7|TRBV30
CAWSIRGEQYF
>TRBJ1-2|TRBV4-1
CASSQGPQAPYGYTF
>TRBJ2-2|TRBV11-2
CASSLGALANTGELFF
>TRBJ2-2|TRBV29-1
CSVSQGVNTGELFF
>TRBJ2-7|TRBV6-6
CASSYSPRSEQYF
>TRBJ1-1|TRBV25-1
CASSVSRQGNTEAFF
>TRBJ2-7|TRBV28
CASSLSGTAFYEQYF
>TRBJ2-2|TRBV20-1
CSARDPPGGETGELFF
>TRBJ1-1|TRBV19
CASSIGQKNTEAFF
>TRBJ2-3|TRBV11-2
CASSLEGTVDTQYF
>TRBJ2-7|TRBV28
CASKGVAYEQYF
>TRBJ2-1|TRBV19
CASSTPLGAEQFF
>TRBJ2-7|TRBV27
CASSSPAQNYEQYF
>TRBJ2-1|TRBV7-9
CASSLDSGRGDEQFF
>TRBJ2-5|TRBV5-1
CASSLAGAGETQYF
>TRBJ1-1|TRBV2
CASLGGGPTEAFF
>TRBJ2-3|TRBV6-5
CASSYSGGRATDTQYF
>TRBJ2-3|TRBV5-6
CASSSSGSGSTDTQYF
>TRBJ1-5|TRBV20-1
CSASGGSTQHF
>TRBJ2-7|TRBV27
CASSFGDREYEQYF
>TRBJ1-1|TRBV10-1
CASSESVSGAEAFF
>TRBJ1-3|TRBV29-1
CSVDGGAGNTIYF
>TRBJ1-1|TRBV20-1
CSAGQGNTEAFF
>TRBJ1-6|TRBV6-6
CASSYSSLPGRDNSPLHF
>TRBJ2-3|TRBV7-9
CASRDALSTDTQYF
>TRBJ1-2|TRBV2
CASSERSGFTWGYTF
>TRBJ2-5|TRBV24-1
CATSEIAGGYETQYF
>TRBJ2-3|TRBV20-1
CSARGSGTGTDTQYF
>TRBJ2-5|TRBV5-8
CASSPHPFGGGTQYF
>TRBJ2-7|TRBV4-1
CASSQLTGEQYF
>TRBJ2-3|TRBV3-1
CASSQDLSPGGTDTQYF
>TRBJ2-1|TRBV7-8
CASSSGRLAETYNEQFF
>TRBJ2-7|TRBV5-1
CASSPGQTFSYEQYF
>TRBJ2-5|TRBV20-1
CSARHRDRQETQYF
>TRBJ2-7|TRBV7-8
CASSLLAYSSYEQYF
>TRBJ2-3|TRBV5-1
CASSWTPEDTQYF
>TRBJ2-5|TRBV20-1
CSARDGRETQYF
>TRBJ1-1|TRBV11-1
CASSLGKGAGLHNTEAFF
>TRBJ2-7|TRBV12-3/TRBV12-4
CASSLGTSGFYEQYF
>TRBJ2-3|TRBV24-1
CATSDPPGDATDTQYF
>TRBJ2-7|TRBV20-1
CSAHRDSSYEQYF
>TRBJ1-1|TRBV10-3
CAISLQGTEAFF
>TRBJ2-5|TRBV3-1
CASRRTGETQYF
>TRBJ1-1|TRBV12-3/TRBV12-4
CASNFKGDTEAFF
>TRBJ1-1|TRBV6-1
CASSSTLYEVRAFF
>TRBJ1-1|TRBV5-1
CASSYGMPPWEAFF
>TRBJ2-2|TRBV11-2
CASSLVVRGGELFF
>TRBJ1-6|TRBV5-1
CASTRTASSYNSPLHF
>TRBJ1-1|TRBV11-2
CASSLDRTGAFF
>TRBJ1-6|TRBV6-1
CASSPGRAWGPLHF
>TRBJ2-7|TRBV6-1
CASRSGQGSSYEQYF
>TRBJ2-7|TRBV20-1
CSASIGTGAEQYF
>TRBJ1-2|TRBV28
CASSLTGLKGYTF
>TRBJ2-3|TRBV20-1
CSARDLLLADTDTQYF